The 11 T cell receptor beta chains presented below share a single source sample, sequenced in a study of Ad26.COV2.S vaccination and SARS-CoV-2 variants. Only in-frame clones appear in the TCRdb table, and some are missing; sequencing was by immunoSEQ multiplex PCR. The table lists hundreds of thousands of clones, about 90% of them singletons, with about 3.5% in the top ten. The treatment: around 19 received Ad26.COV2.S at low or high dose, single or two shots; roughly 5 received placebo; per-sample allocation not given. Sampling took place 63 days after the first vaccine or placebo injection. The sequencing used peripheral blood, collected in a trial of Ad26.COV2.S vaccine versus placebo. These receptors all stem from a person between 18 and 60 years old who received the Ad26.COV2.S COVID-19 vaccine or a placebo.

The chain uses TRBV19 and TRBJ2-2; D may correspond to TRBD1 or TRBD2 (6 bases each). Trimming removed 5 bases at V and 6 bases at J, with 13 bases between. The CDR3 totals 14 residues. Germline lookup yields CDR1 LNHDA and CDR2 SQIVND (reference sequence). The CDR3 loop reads CASSLYREAGELFF. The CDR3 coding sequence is TGTGCCAGTAGTCTGTACAGGGAGGCCGGGGAGCTGTTTTTT.

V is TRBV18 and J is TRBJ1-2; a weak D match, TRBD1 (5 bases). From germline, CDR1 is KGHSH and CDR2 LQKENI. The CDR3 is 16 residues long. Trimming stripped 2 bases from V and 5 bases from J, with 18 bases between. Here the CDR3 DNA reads TGTGCCAGCTCACCAGTCAGTTATCCAGGGCCTTATGGCTACACCTTC. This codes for CASSPVSYPGPYGYTF.

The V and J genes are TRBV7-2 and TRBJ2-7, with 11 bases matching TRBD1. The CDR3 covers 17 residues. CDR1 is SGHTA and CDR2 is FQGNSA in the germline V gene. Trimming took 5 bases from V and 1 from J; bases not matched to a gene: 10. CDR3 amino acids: CASSPRRTGGASYEQYF. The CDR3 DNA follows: TGTGCCAGCAGCCCTCGTCGGACAGGGGGCGCGTCCTACGAGCAGTACTTC. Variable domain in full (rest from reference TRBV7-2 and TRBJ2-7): GAGVSQSPSNKVTEKGKDVELRCDPISGHTALYWYRQSLGQGLEFLIYFQGNSAPDKSGLPSDRFSAERTGGSVSTLTIQRTQQEDSAVYLCASSPRRTGGASYEQYFGPGTRLTVT.

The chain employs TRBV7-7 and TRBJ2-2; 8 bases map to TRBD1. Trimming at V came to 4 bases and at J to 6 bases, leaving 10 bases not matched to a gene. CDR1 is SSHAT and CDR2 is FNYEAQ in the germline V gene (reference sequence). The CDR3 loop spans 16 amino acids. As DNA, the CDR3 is TGTGCCAGCAGCTCAGCAGGGGGCGTTGGTCCCGGGGAGCTGTTTTTT. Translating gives CASSSAGGVGPGELFF.

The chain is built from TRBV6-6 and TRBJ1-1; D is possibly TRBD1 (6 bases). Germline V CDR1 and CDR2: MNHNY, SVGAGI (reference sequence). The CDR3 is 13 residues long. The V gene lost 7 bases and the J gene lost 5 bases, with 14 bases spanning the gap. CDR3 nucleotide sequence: TGTGCCAGCAACGGTCGGGGGCGTACTGAAGCTTTCTTT. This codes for CASNGRGRTEAFF.

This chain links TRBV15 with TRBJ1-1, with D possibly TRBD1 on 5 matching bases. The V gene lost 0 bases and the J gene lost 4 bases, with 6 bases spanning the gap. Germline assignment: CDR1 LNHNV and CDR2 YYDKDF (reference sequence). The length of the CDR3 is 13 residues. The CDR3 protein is CATSRDGGTEAFF. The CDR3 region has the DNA TGTGCCACCAGCAGAGACGGGGGCACTGAAGCTTTCTTT.

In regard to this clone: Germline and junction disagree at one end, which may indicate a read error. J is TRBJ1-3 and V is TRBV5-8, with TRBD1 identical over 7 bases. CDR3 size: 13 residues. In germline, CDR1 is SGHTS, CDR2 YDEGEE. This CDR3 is CASSYGTDPLRHF. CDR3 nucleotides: TGTGCCAGCAGCTACGGGACAGATCCGCTTCGCCATTTT.

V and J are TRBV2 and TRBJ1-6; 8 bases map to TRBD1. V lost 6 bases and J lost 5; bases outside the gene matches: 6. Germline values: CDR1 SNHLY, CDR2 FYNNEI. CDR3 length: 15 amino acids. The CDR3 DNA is TGTGCCAGCAGATCGGACAGGGTGGATAATTCACCCCTCCACTTT. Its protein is CASRSDRVDNSPLHF.

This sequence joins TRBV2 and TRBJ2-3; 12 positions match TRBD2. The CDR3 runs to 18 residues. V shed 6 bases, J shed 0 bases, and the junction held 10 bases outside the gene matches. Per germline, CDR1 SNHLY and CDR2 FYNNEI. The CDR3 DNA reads TGTGCCAGCAGCTGGGTCTTAGGACTAGCGGGGAGCACAGATACGCAGTATTTT. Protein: CASSWVLGLAGSTDTQYF. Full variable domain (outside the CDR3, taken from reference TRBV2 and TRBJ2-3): EPEVTQTPSHQVTQMGQEVILRCVPISNHLYFYWYRQILGQKVEFLVSFYNNEISEKSEIFDDQFSVERPDGSNFTLKIRSTKLEDSAMYFCASSWVLGLAGSTDTQYFGPGTRLTVL.

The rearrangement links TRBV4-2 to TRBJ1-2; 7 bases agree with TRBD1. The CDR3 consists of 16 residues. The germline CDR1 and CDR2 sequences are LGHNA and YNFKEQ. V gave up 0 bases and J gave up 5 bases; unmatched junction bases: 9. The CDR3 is CASSQEGDRAFYGYTF. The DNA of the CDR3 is TGTGCCAGCAGCCAAGAGGGGGACAGAGCCTTTTATGGCTACACCTTC.

Here the CDR3 reads CASSSGEWNEKLFF. For the CDR3, the DNA is TGTGCCAGCAGCTCAGGGGAGTGGAATGAAAAACTGTTTTTT. The J gene is TRBJ1-4, the V gene TRBV5-4, with a weak D call TRBD1 (6 bases). V lost 3 bases and J lost 5, with 11 bases in between. CDR3 size: 14 residues. Germline V gene data show CDR1 as SGHNT and CDR2 as YYREEE (reference sequence).